A single sample gave rise to the 22 T cell receptor beta chains below, sequenced in a study of T cells in Graves' hyperthyroidism and ophthalmopathy. Authors of the study amplified TCR beta CDR3 regions from RNA transcripts. The study used the HTBI primer set for a first-round RT-PCR of the TCR CDR3. TCRdb re-derived calls from the multiplex PCR reads in MiXCR, one entry per CDR3 protein. The sample includes more than 500,000 distinct CDR3 sequences, 15% to 20% of them seen just once. Sequencing was done on a sample of blood. Receptors originate from a woman under 40 with Graves' hyperthyroidism.

A few counts support this clonotype. The chain links TRBV30 to TRBJ2-1; either TRBD1 or TRBD2 may fit D (5 bases each). This CDR3 region has 13 residues. The germline V gene encodes CDR1 GTSNPN and CDR2 SVGIG (reference sequence). With 0 bases removed from V and 7 bases from J, the gap between germline ends came to 10 bases. CDR3 in amino acids: CAWSVSRENEQFF. The CDR3 DNA reads TGTGCCTGGAGTGTATCCAGGGAGAATGAGCAGTTCTTC.

CDR3 in amino acids: CASSLPTGTANNEQFF. The CDR3 DNA reads TGTGCCAGCAGCTTGCCTACCGGGACAGCCAACAATGAGCAGTTCTTC. The gene calls are TRBV11-2 and TRBJ2-1; 7 bases map to TRBD1. Looked up from germline, CDR1 is SGHAT and CDR2 is FQNNGV. The CDR3 is 16 amino acids. Trimming removed 3 bases from V and 5 bases from J; junction bases left unmatched: 10.

This sequence joins TRBV28 and TRBJ2-2; 13 nucleotides match TRBD2. The CDR3 contains 16 residues. V trimming: 5 bases; J trimming: 7 bases; junction bases outside the gene matches: 7. The V gene's germline CDR1 is MDHEN and CDR2 SYDVKM. The CDR3 DNA sequence: TGTGCCAGCAGTGTTACTAGCGGGAGGGGGATCGGGGAGCTGTTTTTT. Protein sequence: CASSVTSGRGIGELFF.

This clonotype showed up just a few times. This rearrangement joins TRBV19 to TRBJ1-2, with D possibly being TRBD1 (6 bases). Germline V gene lookup returns CDR1 LNHDA and CDR2 SQIVND (reference sequence). V was clipped by 6 bases and J by 4 bases, with 15 bases between them. The CDR3 totals 14 residues. The CDR3 bases are TGTGCCAGTAGACTCAGACAGGACACCTATGGCTACACCTTC. Encoded protein: CASRLRQDTYGYTF.

This clonotype was seen a few times. The rearrangement links TRBV9 to TRBJ1-6; TRBD1 matches 7 bases. J was trimmed by 10 bases and V by 5 bases; bases with no gene match: 24. Germline V CDR1 and CDR2: SGDLS, YYNGEE. This CDR3 is 19 amino acids long. The CDR3 is CASRGRTGSPQSLQSPLHF. CDR3 DNA: TGTGCCAGCAGAGGACGGACAGGTTCGCCTCAGAGCCTTCAGTCACCCCTCCACTTT.

In its sample, this clonotype was seen many times. The V gene is TRBV27, the J gene TRBJ2-7, with 8 bases identical to TRBD2. The CDR3 sequence is 15 residues long. V shed 5 bases and J 1 base; nucleotides not matched to a gene: 7. Germline CDR1 is MNHEY and CDR2 is SMNVEV (reference sequence). The CDR3 nucleotides read TGTGCCAGCAGTATGAGACTAGCGAAGTCCTACGAGCAGTACTTC. Amino acids: CASSMRLAKSYEQYF.

This clonotype was counted many times. J is TRBJ2-5 and V is TRBV28; D possibly matches TRBD1 or TRBD2 (5 bases each). The length of the CDR3 is 16 residues. Germline V lookup: CDR1 MDHEN, CDR2 SYDVKM. Trimming took off 6 bases at V and 2 bases at J, with 19 bases between the two ends. The CDR3 reads CASSPALLRGQETQYF. The CDR3 DNA follows: TGTGCCAGCAGCCCTGCTTTATTGAGGGGACAAGAGACCCAGTACTTC.

The rearrangement joins TRBV10-3 to TRBJ2-3, with TRBD2 matching 9 bases. Germline trimming cut 5 bases from V and 2 bases from J; bases unmatched to any gene: 5. From germline, CDR1 is ENHRY and CDR2 SYGVKD. The CDR3 contains 15 residues. This chain's CDR3 is CAISPTSGLTDTQYF. CDR3 coding DNA: TGTGCCATCAGTCCGACTAGCGGACTCACAGATACGCAGTATTTT.

Points on this clonotype: This may be a read error: a much more frequent sequence differs by one nucleotide. This CDR3 fails to terminate in the conserved phenylalanine or tryptophan, so it likely reflects a read error. J is TRBJ2-7 and V is TRBV6-1; either TRBD1 or TRBD2 may supply D (5 bases each). The CDR3 length is 15 residues. The germline V gene has CDR1 MNHNS and CDR2 SASEGT. V was cut by 6 bases and J by 2 bases, with 17 bases left in between. The CDR3 spells CASRQTGTATYEQYL. The CDR3 nucleotides read TGTGCCAGCAGACAAACCGGGACGGCAACCTACGAGCAGTACCTC.

The chain recombines TRBV30 with TRBJ1-1, with a possible D match to TRBD1 (6 bases). The germline CDR1 and CDR2 sequences are GTSNPN and SVGIG (reference sequence). The CDR3 has 13 residues. V was pared by 4 bases and J by 2 bases, with 11 bases between. The CDR3 is CAWTSRGNTEAFF. The CDR3 DNA is TGTGCCTGGACGTCCAGGGGAAACACTGAAGCTTTCTTT.

This clonotype occurred many times. V is TRBV5-6 and J is TRBJ2-1, with TRBD2 matching over 10 bases. V shed 1 base and J 2 bases; nucleotides not matched to a gene: 6. The CDR3 loop spans 17 amino acids. Germline CDR1 SGHDT, CDR2 YYEEEE. CDR3 sequence (DNA): TGTGCCAGCAGCTTGACGATTAGCGGGAGGACCTACAATGAGCAGTTCTTC. Its protein product is CASSLTISGRTYNEQFF.

This chain connects TRBV20-1 to TRBJ2-7, with D possibly called TRBD1 or TRBD2 (5 bases each). This CDR3 is built from 15 residues. Germline V gives CDR1 DFQATT, CDR2 SNEGSKA (reference sequence). Trimming left V 3 bases short and J 0 bases short, with 15 bases between. The chain's CDR3 is CSASGAGILSYEQYF. DNA for the CDR3: TGCAGTGCTAGCGGGGCAGGGATACTCTCCTACGAGCAGTACTTC.

V gene TRBV19 combines with J gene TRBJ1-1, with 9 bases identical to TRBD1. CDR1 LNHDA and CDR2 SQIVND come from the germline V gene (reference sequence). CDR3 length: 14 amino acids. V gave up 7 bases and J gave up 4 bases; unmatched junction bases: 7. CDR3 protein: CASTLGQGITEAFF. CDR3 DNA: TGTGCCAGTACGCTCGGACAGGGGATCACTGAAGCTTTCTTT.

This clonotype came up many times. The CDR3 loop reads CAGTWGMGEQYF. The CDR3 nucleotides are TGTGCCGGAACCTGGGGTATGGGCGAGCAGTACTTC. The chain uses TRBV2 and TRBJ2-7; D is undetermined. The ends were cut back, 11 bases at V and 6 bases at J, with 17 bases in the middle. The CDR3 runs 12 residues. Germline assignment: CDR1 SNHLY and CDR2 FYNNEI.

The CDR3 here is CASSYSLRGGTDTQYF. In DNA, the CDR3 is TGTGCCAGCAGTTACTCCCTCAGGGGTGGCACAGATACGCAGTATTTT. This chain joins TRBV6-5 and TRBJ2-3; a weak D match, TRBD1 (6 bases). Germline V CDR1 and CDR2: MNHEY, SVGAGI. Trimming removed 0 bases from V and 1 base from J, with 11 bases in between. CDR3 size: 16 residues.

This clonotype was seen ten or more times. Here the CDR3 reads CASSLGLASPYNEQFF. CDR3 nucleotides: TGCGCCAGCAGCTTGGGACTAGCCTCTCCCTACAATGAGCAGTTCTTC. The gene calls are TRBV5-1 and TRBJ2-1, with 7 bases identical to TRBD2. V gave up 0 bases and J gave up 2 bases; unmatched junction bases: 5. This CDR3 is built from 16 residues. Germline lookup yields CDR1 SGHRS and CDR2 YFSETQ.

V and J are TRBV6-1 and TRBJ2-7; TRBD2 matches 8 bases. The CDR3 sequence is 16 residues long. The junction had 9 bases not matched to a gene; V was cut back by 5 bases and J by 0 bases. CDR1 and CDR2 from the germline V gene are MNHNS and SASEGT. Written as DNA, the CDR3 is TGTGCCAGCAGTCCCCAGACTAGCGATAGCTCCTACGAGCAGTACTTC. Protein: CASSPQTSDSSYEQYF.

The table lists this clonotype with many counts. The CDR3 bases are TGTGCCAGCAGCTTAGGCCGGGATTTTGCCTACGAGCAGTACTTC. Its protein is CASSLGRDFAYEQYF. This rearrangement joins TRBV7-9 to TRBJ2-7; a possible D gene is TRBD2 (5 bases). Trimming took 1 base from V and 2 from J, leaving 12 bases between them. This CDR3 has 15 amino acids. Germline V gives CDR1 SEHNR, CDR2 FQNEAQ (reference sequence).

The V call is TRBV12-5, the J call TRBJ2-2; tentatively, D is TRBD1 or TRBD2 (5 bases each). V was pared by 4 bases and J by 8 bases, with 8 bases between. The CDR3 runs to 12 residues. Germline V lookup: CDR1 LGHNT, CDR2 FRNRAP. The CDR3 coding sequence is TGTGCTAGTGGTTGGGACCGGGGGGAGCTGTTTTTT. Encoded protein: CASGWDRGELFF.

This chain uses TRBV19 with TRBJ1-5, with D possibly matching TRBD1 (5 bases). The CDR3 covers 16 residues. Germline CDR1 is LNHDA and CDR2 is SQIVND (reference sequence). Trimming took 5 bases from V and 0 from J, leaving 14 bases between them. The CDR3 bases are TGTGCCAGTAGTTCAGGGTCCCTATATAGCAATCAGCCCCAGCATTTT. Protein sequence: CASSSGSLYSNQPQHF.

Comments on this clonotype: A much more abundant neighbour one base away suggests this may be a read error. No conserved phenylalanine or tryptophan ends this CDR3, so it is likely a read error. This CDR3 is CASSRTAGVETQYL. The CDR3 bases are TGTGCCAGCAGCCGCACAGCGGGAGTCGAGACCCAGTACCTC. The chain carries TRBV7-6 and TRBJ2-5, with TRBD2 matching 8 bases. This CDR3 region has 14 residues. Per germline, CDR1 SGHVS and CDR2 FNYEAQ. Trimming took 5 bases from V and 5 from J; bases not matched to a gene: 7.

This clonotype has a count of ten or more. J is TRBJ2-1 and V is TRBV7-3; tentative D call: TRBD1 (5 bases). Germline-derived CDR1 and CDR2 are SGHTA and FQGTGA. V was trimmed by 1 base and J by 5 bases, leaving 12 bases between them. The CDR3 contains 15 residues. The CDR3 sequence: CASSLRIGADNEQFF. The CDR3 bases are TGTGCCAGCAGCTTAAGGATAGGGGCGGACAATGAGCAGTTCTTC. The whole variable domain, filled in from reference TRBV7-3 and TRBJ2-1, reads GAGVSQTPSNKVTEKGKYVELRCDPISGHTALYWYRQSLGQGPEFLIYFQGTGAADDSGLPNDRFFAVRPEGSVSTLKIQRTERGDSAVYLCASSLRIGADNEQFFGPGTRLTVL.